The rows below give T cell receptor beta chains drawn from one sample of a study of response to subunit inactivated influenza vaccine. One entry per CDR3 protein, called by TCRdb with MiXCR from the RT-PCR reads. The table lists approximately 730,000 distinct CDR3 sequences, approximately 15% of them singletons, with around 7% in the top ten. The input for sequencing was PBMCs from blood, taken 14 to 15 days before vaccination. The receptors were sampled from a man aged 50-59 years who received an inactivated influenza vaccine. CDR3s include the opening cysteine and the closing phenylalanine or tryptophan. The D gene is left open where the match is weak. Size is omitted from some rows. Given values are once, few, many or a class for expanded clones.

size: NA; D: TRBD2; V: TRBV29-1; J: TRBJ2-1; CDR3: CSATRGVGGGPYNEQFF; DNA: TGCAGCGCTACTAGGGGAGTCGGCGGGGGGCCCTACAATGAGCAGTTCTTC
size: few; D: NA; V: TRBV5-6; J: TRBJ1-6; CDR3: CASSYLAASSYNSPLHF; DNA: TGTGCCAGCAGCTACTTGGCAGCAAGCTCCTATAATTCACCCCTCCACTTT
size: NA; D: TRBD2; V: TRBV4-2; J: TRBJ2-1; CDR3: CASSQDGGLSSYNEQFF; DNA: TGTGCCAGCAGCCAAGATGGGGGACTAAGCTCCTACAATGAGCAGTTCTTC
size: few; D: NA; V: TRBV20-1; J: TRBJ2-1; CDR3: CSATAVSSYNEQFF; DNA: TGCAGTGCTACGGCGGTGAGCTCCTACAATGAGCAGTTCTTC
size: few; D: NA; V: TRBV28; J: TRBJ1-1; CDR3: CASSLSNREYTEAFF; DNA: TGTGCCAGCAGTCTCTCCAACAGGGAGTACACTGAAGCTTTCTTT
size: NA; D: TRBD2; V: TRBV6-5; J: TRBJ2-3; CDR3: CASSFPIAGDGDTQYF; DNA: TGTGCCAGCAGTTTCCCAATAGCGGGAGATGGGGATACGCAGTATTTT
size: few; D: NA; V: TRBV5-6; J: TRBJ1-2; CDR3: CASSLMGVNYGYTF; DNA: TGTGCCAGCAGCTTGATGGGGGTTAACTATGGCTACACCTTC
size: NA; D: NA; V: TRBV7-2; J: TRBJ2-7; CDR3: CASSSSRRHEQYF; DNA: TGTGCCAGCAGCTCCTCCAGGAGGCACGAGCAGTACTTC
size: few; D: NA; V: TRBV11-2; J: TRBJ2-5; CDR3: CASSLGTEKTQYF; DNA: TGTGCCAGCAGCTTAGGGACAGAAAAGACCCAGTACTTC
size: NA; D: TRBD1; V: TRBV9; J: TRBJ2-7; CDR3: CASSPMARDSTYEQYF; DNA: TGTGCCAGCAGCCCTATGGCCCGGGACAGCACCTACGAGCAGTACTTC
size: few; D: NA; V: TRBV4-1; J: TRBJ2-1; CDR3: CASSQAGTYNEQFF; DNA: TGCGCCAGCAGCCAAGCCGGGACCTACAATGAGCAGTTCTTC
size: NA; D: NA; V: TRBV28; J: TRBJ2-3; CDR3: CASSLSGEDLTTDTQYF; DNA: TGTGCCAGCAGTTTATCGGGGGAGGATCTCACCACAGATACGCAGTATTTT
size: many; D: TRBD1; V: TRBV29-1; J: TRBJ2-7; CDR3: CSVPGQSSYEQYF; DNA: TGCAGCGTTCCGGGACAGAGCTCCTACGAGCAGTACTTC
size: many; D: TRBD2; V: TRBV6-5; J: TRBJ2-1; CDR3: CASSYQGLAGLYNEQFF; DNA: TGTGCCAGCAGTTACCAGGGACTAGCGGGGCTATACAATGAGCAGTTCTTC
size: few; D: NA; V: TRBV18; J: TRBJ2-2; CDR3: CASSPPSFYNTGELFF; DNA: TGTGCCAGCTCACCACCCTCCTTCTATAACACCGGGGAGCTGTTTTTT
size: few; D: NA; V: TRBV12-3/TRBV12-4; J: TRBJ2-7; CDR3: CASSLTTTRLTGYEQYF; DNA: TGTGCCAGCAGTTTAACAACAACAAGGCTTACGGGGTACGAGCAGTACTTC
size: many; D: NA; V: TRBV6-1; J: TRBJ2-2; CDR3: CASSAEGNTGELFF; DNA: TGTGCCAGCAGTGCCGAGGGGAACACCGGGGAGCTGTTTTTT
size: NA; D: NA; V: TRBV7-8; J: TRBJ2-1; CDR3: CASSLPTGYNEQFF; DNA: TGTGCCAGCAGCCTCCCGACAGGCTACAATGAGCAGTTCTTC
size: NA; D: NA; V: TRBV6-5; J: TRBJ1-6; CDR3: CASSSTGRGSPLHF; DNA: TGTGCCAGCAGTTCGACGGGACGCGGGTCACCCCTCCACTTT
size: many; D: NA; V: TRBV7-9; J: TRBJ2-1; CDR3: CASSLDSGYNEQFF; DNA: TGTGCCAGCAGCTTAGATTCGGGCTACAATGAGCAGTTCTTC
size: NA; D: TRBD1; V: TRBV10-3; J: TRBJ2-7; CDR3: CAISDGTVTYEQYF; DNA: TGTGCCATCAGTGACGGGACAGTTACCTACGAGCAGTACTTC
size: NA; D: NA; V: TRBV21-1; J: TRBJ2-1; CDR3: CASSNPTVVNEQFF; DNA: TGTGCCAGCAGCAATCCGACGGTCGTCAATGAGCAGTTCTTC
size: few; D: NA; V: TRBV9; J: TRBJ2-1; CDR3: CASSVEGTYLSSYNEQFF; DNA: TGTGCCAGCAGCGTAGAAGGGACCTACCTTAGCTCCTACAATGAGCAGTTCTTC
size: NA; D: TRBD2; V: TRBV6-5; J: TRBJ2-1; CDR3: CASSSELAEYNEQFF; DNA: TGTGCCAGCAGTTCGGAACTAGCGGAATACAATGAGCAGTTCTTC
size: few; D: TRBD1; V: TRBV27; J: TRBJ2-2; CDR3: CASKVQGAGELFF; DNA: TGTGCCAGCAAAGTACAGGGGGCCGGGGAGCTGTTTTTT
size: NA; D: TRBD1; V: TRBV28; J: TRBJ1-3; CDR3: CASKTLRDRSGNTIYF; DNA: TGTGCCAGCAAAACCCTCCGGGACAGATCTGGAAACACCATATATTTT
size: NA; D: NA; V: TRBV20-1; J: TRBJ2-1; CDR3: CSARVRYVGRVKNEQFF; DNA: TGCAGTGCTAGAGTACGGTACGTGGGACGAGTTAAGAATGAGCAGTTCTTC
size: NA; D: NA; V: TRBV29-1; J: TRBJ2-1; CDR3: CSVHPLSYNEQFF; DNA: TGCAGCGTACACCCACTTTCCTACAATGAGCAGTTCTTC
size: NA; D: TRBD1; V: TRBV28; J: TRBJ2-3; CDR3: CASSWTGVDTQYF; DNA: TGTGCCAGCAGTTGGACAGGGGTAGATACGCAGTATTTT
size: NA; D: NA; V: TRBV5-1; J: TRBJ2-3; CDR3: CASSLRGPETDTQYF; DNA: TGCGCCAGCAGCTTGCGTGGTCCGGAGACAGATACGCAGTATTTT
size: few; D: TRBD1; V: TRBV12-3/TRBV12-4; J: TRBJ1-2; CDR3: CASNGGQGGYGYTF; DNA: TGTGCCAGCAATGGGGGACAGGGTGGCTATGGCTACACCTTC
size: few; D: NA; V: TRBV20-1; J: TRBJ2-5; CDR3: CSARDSGRSGETQYF; DNA: TGCAGTGCTAGAGATAGCGGTCGCTCTGGAGAGACCCAGTACTTC
size: NA; D: NA; V: TRBV14; J: TRBJ2-1; CDR3: CASSPWPQTSYNEQFF; DNA: TGTGCCAGCAGCCCCTGGCCGCAAACCTCCTACAATGAGCAGTTCTTC
size: few; D: NA; V: TRBV4-3; J: TRBJ1-5; CDR3: CASSQDVFSLNNQPQHF; DNA: TGCGCCAGCAGCCAAGATGTTTTTTCACTAAACAATCAGCCCCAGCATTTT
size: NA; D: NA; V: TRBV29-1; J: TRBJ2-3; CDR3: CSVYRDTVRTDTQYF; DNA: TGCAGCGTCTACCGGGACACCGTTCGCACAGATACGCAGTATTTT
size: few; D: NA; V: TRBV6-5; J: TRBJ1-4; CDR3: CASSYGTGTNEKLFF; DNA: TGTGCCAGCAGTTACGGCACAGGGACTAATGAAAAACTGTTTTTT
size: NA; D: NA; V: TRBV20-1; J: TRBJ1-2; CDR3: CSARERRVRPNYGYTF; DNA: TGCAGTGCTAGAGAGAGGCGCGTCCGGCCGAACTATGGCTACACCTTC
size: many; D: NA; V: TRBV5-1; J: TRBJ1-3; CDR3: CASSLDITSGNTIYF; DNA: TGCGCCAGCAGCTTGGACATAACCTCTGGAAACACCATATATTTT
size: few; D: NA; V: TRBV11-2; J: TRBJ2-1; CDR3: CASKPGGRYEQFF; DNA: TGTGCCAGCAAACCTGGGGGGCGCTATGAGCAGTTCTTC
size: NA; D: TRBD1; V: TRBV4-1; J: TRBJ2-5; CDR3: CASSPRQGAETQYF; DNA: TGCGCCAGCAGCCCCCGCCAGGGGGCGGAGACCCAGTACTTC
size: NA; D: NA; V: TRBV29-1; J: TRBJ2-7; CDR3: CSAWSGGATGYEQYF; DNA: TGCAGCGCCTGGTCGGGCGGCGCCACTGGCTACGAGCAGTACTTC
size: NA; D: NA; V: TRBV7-2; J: TRBJ1-1; CDR3: CASSLSVLWTEAFF; DNA: TGTGCCAGCAGCTTAAGTGTCCTCTGGACTGAAGCTTTCTTT
size: many; D: NA; V: TRBV29-1; J: TRBJ1-1; CDR3: CRDGQTEAFF; DNA: TGCAGAGACGGACAGACTGAAGCTTTCTTT
size: few; D: NA; V: TRBV28; J: TRBJ2-3; CDR3: CASSGGLGSSTDTQYF; DNA: TGTGCCAGCAGCGGGGGTCTAGGGAGTAGCACAGATACGCAGTATTTT
size: many; D: NA; V: TRBV29-1; J: TRBJ2-7; CDR3: CSVEYARTPYEQYF; DNA: TGCAGCGTTGAATATGCCAGGACCCCTTACGAGCAGTACTTC
size: NA; D: TRBD2; V: TRBV5-4; J: TRBJ2-2; CDR3: CASSSWTSGGRWTGELFF; DNA: TGTGCCAGCAGCTCATGGACTAGCGGGGGGCGGTGGACCGGGGAGCTGTTTTTT
size: few; D: NA; V: TRBV2; J: TRBJ2-5; CDR3: CASTITGRETQYF; DNA: TGTGCCAGCACTATTACAGGACGTGAGACCCAGTACTTC
size: NA; D: TRBD1; V: TRBV19; J: TRBJ1-1; CDR3: CASRKRQGPNTEAFF; DNA: TGTGCCAGTAGGAAACGACAGGGACCGAACACTGAAGCTTTCTTT
size: few; D: TRBD2; V: TRBV4-3; J: TRBJ2-1; CDR3: CASSRGLAAPIVQFF; DNA: TGCGCCAGCAGCCGCGGACTAGCGGCCCCAATTGTGCAGTTCTTC
size: NA; D: NA; V: TRBV7-8; J: TRBJ2-1; CDR3: CASSPQEGPAYNEQFF; DNA: TGTGCCAGCAGCCCTCAGGAGGGGCCCGCCTACAATGAGCAGTTCTTC
size: many; D: NA; V: TRBV5-1; J: TRBJ1-2; CDR3: CASSLDTGERGSYTF; DNA: TGCGCCAGCAGCTTGGATACTGGTGAAAGGGGGTCTTACACCTTC
size: NA; D: TRBD1; V: TRBV10-3; J: TRBJ1-4; CDR3: CAISERQGNEKLFF; DNA: TGTGCCATCAGTGAACGACAGGGAAATGAAAAACTGTTTTTT
size: many; D: NA; V: TRBV5-1; J: TRBJ2-5; CDR3: CASSPGSWGQETQYF; DNA: TGCGCCAGCAGCCCAGGATCCTGGGGGCAAGAGACCCAGTACTTC
size: few; D: TRBD2; V: TRBV29-1; J: TRBJ2-2; CDR3: CSVSLLAGVSGELFF; DNA: TGCAGCGTTAGTCTACTAGCGGGAGTTTCCGGGGAGCTGTTTTTT